Below, 7 T cell receptor beta chains from the same sample are listed, as sequenced in a study of molecular identifiers for immune sequencing clone quantification. TCRdb reprocessed the PCR reads via MiXCR and lists one record per CDR3 protein. Here the sample spans over 550,000 distinct CDR3 sequences, roughly 27% being singletons. The sequenced sample consisted of naive CD8+ T cells from blood, with Jurkat cell RNA spiked in. As to subset: FACS-sorted CD8+CD4-CCR7+CD45RA+ naive T cells. All receptors come from a human donor in good health. Some libraries in this study had Jurkat cell RNA spiked in.

The CDR3 nucleotides read TGTGCCAGCAGCTCGGGACCAAGTATACACGGACTGACTGAAGCTTTCTTT. Protein product: CASSSGPSIHGLTEAFF. The chain couples TRBV11-2 to TRBJ1-1; a possible D gene is TRBD1 (5 bases). The germline CDR1 and CDR2 sequences are SGHAT and FQNNGV. The V and J ends lost 4 bases and 5 bases respectively, with 23 bases between them. This CDR3 is 17 amino acids long. Drawing the rest from reference TRBV11-2 and TRBJ1-1, the complete variable domain is EAGVAQSPRYKIIEKRQSVAFWCNPISGHATLYWYQQILGQGPKLLIQFQNNGVVDDSQLPKDRFSAERLKGVDSTLKIQPAKLEDSAVYLCASSSGPSIHGLTEAFFGQGTRLTVV.

Concerning this clonotype itself: One base away lies a much larger clone, so this may be a sequencing read error. The V call is TRBV4-1, the J call TRBJ2-7; D remains unclear. The germline V gene encodes CDR1 MGHRA and CDR2 YSYEKL. The length of the CDR3 is 15 residues. Deletions cut 1 base from V and 0 bases from J, with 10 bases between. The CDR3: CASSQAAHNSYEQYF. The CDR3 DNA is TGCGCCAGCAGCCAAGCCGCCCACAACTCCTACGAGCAGTACTTC.

This clonotype has only a few counts. Compared with germline, one end of the junction differs, possibly owing to a read error. The rearrangement joins TRBV5-3 to TRBJ1-1, with D possibly being TRBD1 (6 bases). TRBV5-3 is classed as an ORF, of uncertain function. CDR3 size: 14 residues. CDR3 region: CASSFPGQNTEAFF. The CDR3 DNA reads TGTGCCAGCAGCTTCCCGGGACAGAACACTGAAGCTTTCTTT.

The chain recombines TRBV9 with TRBJ1-1, with 9 bases matching TRBD1. CDR1 and CDR2 (germline): SGDLS, YYNGEE. J was trimmed by 4 bases and V by 3 bases; bases with no gene match: 16. This CDR3 contains 18 residues. The CDR3 sequence: CASSAPSGDREYGTEAFF. CDR3 DNA: TGTGCCAGCAGCGCTCCATCGGGGGACAGGGAGTATGGCACTGAAGCTTTCTTT.

The rearrangement links TRBV4-1 to TRBJ2-3, with 8 bases matching TRBD2. The CDR3 extends over 15 amino acids. The ends lost 0 bases at V and 5 bases at J; junction bases unmatched: 4. The germline CDR1 and CDR2 sequences are MGHRA and YSYEKL. CDR3 residues: CASSQEGLELDTQYF. In DNA, the CDR3 is TGCGCCAGCAGCCAAGAGGGACTAGAGTTAGATACGCAGTATTTT.

Concerning this clonotype: A read error may be the cause here, since a much bigger clone is one base away. The rearrangement joins TRBV21-1 to TRBJ2-7; TRBD1 is the table's D call, not checked against the DNA. TRBV21-1 is described as a pseudogene. The CDR3 loop spans 18 amino acids. In DNA, the CDR3 is TGTGCCAGCAGCAAAGCCTTTCGCCCGGGAGAGCACACCTACGAGCAGTACTTC. Protein: CASSKAFRPGEHTYEQYF.

The chain employs TRBV6-5 and TRBJ2-6; D is undetermined. Germline CDR1 reads MNHEY; CDR2 reads SVGAGI. V was trimmed by 9 bases and J by 10 bases, leaving 13 bases between them. The CDR3 length is 12 residues. CDR3: CARGFEANVLTF. The CDR3 coding sequence is TGTGCCAGAGGGTTTGAGGCTAACGTCCTGACTTTC.